This T cell receptor beta chain was captured in a study of blood T cell repertoires in COVID-19. Study as a whole: Samples taken during acute and convalescent COVID-19 were collected in the United States, Italy and Spain. Sources were T cells, B-cell-depleted T cells, or PBMCs; the material itself was cDNA or gDNA.

Method: immunoSEQ multiplex PCR; TCRdb's copy keeps in-frame clones and lacks some. This sample yields fewer than 300,000 clones, of which approximately 85% are seen a single time; 10% to 15% belongs to the top ten. Sequencing used peripheral blood. This TCR derives from a human donor in a cohort sampled during active COVID-19.

Here the CDR3 DNA reads TGTGCCACCCAGACAGACAACACTGAAGCTTTCTTT. It translates to CATQTDNTEAFF. V usage is TRBV7-9 and J usage is TRBJ1-1, with a tentative D call TRBD1 (5 bases). Germline-derived CDR1 and CDR2 are SEHNR and FQNEAQ (reference sequence). Trimming removed 10 bases at V and 2 bases at J, with 11 bases between. The CDR3 loop spans 12 amino acids.